One sample yielded the 8 T cell receptor beta chains listed below, sequenced in a study of T cell responses to AZD1222 COVID-19 vaccine. TCRdb's table, derived via immunoSEQ multiplex PCR, lists solely in-frame clones and lacks some. The sample contains about 130,000 clones, roughly 90% of which appear only once. The sequenced sample was peripheral blood, obtained on day 0 of AZD1222 vaccination. These receptors came from an adult in good health.

This clone occurred once. The rearrangement uses TRBV4-1 and TRBJ2-7; maybe TRBD2 (5 bases). The CDR3 consists of 16 residues. Trimming removed 3 bases from V and 6 bases from J, with 21 bases in between. The germline CDR1 and CDR2 sequences are MGHRA and YSYEKL. CDR3 bases: TGCGCCAGCAGCCAGTTATACCACGGGGATGAGGGCGAGCAGTACTTC. This encodes CASSQLYHGDEGEQYF.

V gene TRBV7-6 combines with J gene TRBJ1-2; a possible D gene is TRBD1 (5 bases). Germline V gene sequence: CDR1 SGHVS, CDR2 FNYEAQ. This CDR3 spans 15 amino acids. With 3 bases removed from V and 7 bases from J, the gap between germline ends came to 18 bases. DNA for the CDR3: TGTGCCAGCAGCTTGGATCTAGGGGAACCGCGTGGCTACACCTTC. This gives the protein CASSLDLGEPRGYTF.

CDR3 DNA: TGTGCCAGCAGCAAAGAACTAGCGGCGAGGCACAATGAGCAGTTCTTC. Protein: CASSKELAARHNEQFF. The chain combines TRBV21-1 with TRBJ2-1; the DNA was not compared with TRBD2, the D call given in the table. TRBV21-1 is termed a pseudogene. This CDR3 comprises 16 residues.

The V and J genes are TRBV19 and TRBJ1-1; 8 bases are a match to TRBD1. J gave up 4 bases and V 3 bases, and 7 bases lay outside the gene matches. The CDR3 totals 15 residues. Germline assignment: CDR1 LNHDA and CDR2 SQIVND (reference sequence). The CDR3 is CASSMGNRGTTEAFF. In DNA, the CDR3 is TGTGCCAGTAGTATGGGAAACAGGGGGACCACTGAAGCTTTCTTT.

The chain is built from TRBV29-1 and TRBJ2-6, with unresolved D. The germline V gene encodes CDR1 SQVTM and CDR2 ANQGSEA. The CDR3 spans 15 residues. Deletions cut 1 base from V and 1 base from J, with 8 bases between. The chain's CDR3 is CSVEASGSGANVLTF. The CDR3 DNA reads as TGCAGCGTTGAAGCCTCCGGTTCTGGGGCCAACGTCCTGACTTTC. Supplemented by reference TRBV29-1 and TRBJ2-6, the full variable domain reads SAVISQKPSRDICQRGTSLTIQCQVDSQVTMMFWYRQQPGQSLTLIATANQGSEATYESGFVIDKFPISRPNLTFSTLTVSNMSPEDSSIYLCSVEASGSGANVLTFGAGSRLTVL.

The chain combines TRBV7-2 with TRBJ1-1; 7 nucleotides agree with TRBD1. The CDR3 has 15 amino acids. Trimming removed 3 bases from V and 4 bases from J; junction bases left unmatched: 8. The germline V gene encodes CDR1 SGHTA and CDR2 FQGNSA. The CDR3 DNA sequence: TGTGCCAGCAGCTTCCCCACAGGGGCTAGCACTGAAGCTTTCTTT. Residues: CASSFPTGASTEAFF.

The chain employs TRBV9 and TRBJ2-5, with 7 bases that match TRBD1. Trimming took 3 bases from V and 5 from J; bases not matched to a gene: 7. This CDR3 is built from 14 residues. Germline-derived CDR1 and CDR2 are SGDLS and YYNGEE. CDR3 protein: CASSGGGVVETQYF. The CDR3 nucleotides are TGTGCCAGCAGCGGAGGGGGCGTGGTGGAGACCCAGTACTTC. Drawing the rest from reference TRBV9 and TRBJ2-5, the complete variable domain is DSGVTQTPKHLITATGQRVTLRCSPRSGDLSVYWYQQSLDQGLQFLIQYYNGEERAKGNILERFSAQQFPDLHSELNLSSLELGDSALYFCASSGGGVVETQYFGPGTRLLVL.

The J gene is TRBJ1-3, the V gene TRBV5-1; 7 bases are shared with TRBD1. The CDR3 loop spans 15 amino acids. Losses at the gene ends were 5 bases for V and 1 base for J; bases not matched to a gene: 6. Germline V gene data show CDR1 as SGHRS and CDR2 as YFSETQ. DNA for the CDR3: TGCGCCAGCAGTTATGAGGGGGCATCTGGAAACACCATATATTTT. It translates to CASSYEGASGNTIYF.